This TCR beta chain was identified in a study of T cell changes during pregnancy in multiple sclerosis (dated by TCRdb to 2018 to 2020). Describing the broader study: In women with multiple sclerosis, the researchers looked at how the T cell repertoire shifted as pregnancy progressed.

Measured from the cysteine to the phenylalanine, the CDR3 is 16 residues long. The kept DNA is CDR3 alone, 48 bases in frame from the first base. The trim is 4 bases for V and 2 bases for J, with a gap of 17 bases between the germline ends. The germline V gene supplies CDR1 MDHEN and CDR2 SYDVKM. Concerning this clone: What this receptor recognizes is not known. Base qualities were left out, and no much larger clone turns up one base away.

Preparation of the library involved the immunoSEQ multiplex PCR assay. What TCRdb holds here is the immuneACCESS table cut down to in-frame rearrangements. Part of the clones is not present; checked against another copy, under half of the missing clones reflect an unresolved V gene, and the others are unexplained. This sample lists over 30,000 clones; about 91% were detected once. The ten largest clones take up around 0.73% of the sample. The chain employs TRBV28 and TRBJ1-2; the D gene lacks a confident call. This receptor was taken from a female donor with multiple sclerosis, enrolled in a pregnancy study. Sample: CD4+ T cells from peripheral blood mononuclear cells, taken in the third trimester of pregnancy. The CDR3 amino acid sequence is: CASSSEVWGTNYGYTF. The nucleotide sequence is TGTGCCAGCAGTTCGGAGGTATGGGGAACAAACTATGGCTACACCTTC.